The 21 T cell receptor beta chains given below trace back to one sample, sequenced in a study of regulatory T cells in long-lasting Graves disease. Both iRepertoire HTBI primers and Arm-PCR of CDR3 regions were used to build the TCR beta libraries. From the multiplex PCR reads, TCRdb called clonotypes with MiXCR, one entry per CDR3 protein. The sample contains 360,000 or so distinct CDR3 sequences, roughly 17% of which appear only once. The time point here: newly diagnosed GD, antithyroid drugs for less than 3 months. PBMC RNA was the source of the TCR library. These data also featured in a second study, about T cells in Graves' hyperthyroidism and ophthalmopathy.

Sequencing was performed on peripheral blood mononuclear cells (PBMCs), taken at new diagnosis, from a patient treated with antithyroid drugs. These receptors all stem from a woman aged 18-35 years with Graves disease.

In its sample, this clonotype was seen many times. The chain links TRBV28 to TRBJ2-7; no firm D call. Germline V CDR1 and CDR2: MDHEN, SYDVKM. With 7 bases removed from V and 3 bases from J, the gap between germline ends came to 19 bases. This CDR3 comprises 15 residues. CDR3 DNA sequence: TGTGCCAGCACCTTAGGACCCGTGGATGGCTACGAGCAGTACTTC. Residues: CASTLGPVDGYEQYF.

The gene calls are TRBV7-9 and TRBJ2-5; D not resolved. Between the trimmed V and J ends, which lost 3 bases and 1 base, there was a span of 12 bases. Per germline, CDR1 SEHNR and CDR2 FQNEAQ (reference sequence). This CDR3 spans 15 amino acids. CDR3 DNA: TGTGCCAGCAGCTTCCTTCGTGGGATCCAAGAGACCCAGTACTTC. Its protein product is CASSFLRGIQETQYF.

This clonotype appeared many times. This chain links TRBV28 with TRBJ2-1; TRBD1 matches 9 bases. CDR1 and CDR2 (germline): MDHEN, SYDVKM. The CDR3 has 14 residues. V lost 5 bases, J lost 8 bases, and 7 bases stayed unmatched. CDR3 loop: CASSKPQGADEQFF. The CDR3 bases are TGTGCCAGCAGTAAGCCACAGGGGGCCGATGAGCAGTTCTTC.

As regards this clonotype: This may be a read error: a much more frequent sequence differs by one nucleotide. This chain joins TRBV27 and TRBJ2-7; no definite D call. This CDR3 contains 14 residues. The germline CDR1 and CDR2 sequences are MNHEY and SMNVEV (reference sequence). The CDR3 bases are TGTGCCAGCAGTTTAAGCCGGTCGGGCTACGAGCAGCACTTC. This gives the protein CASSLSRSGYEQHF.

This clonotype was picked up many times. The V and J genes are TRBV11-2 and TRBJ2-1; TRBD2 matches at 8 bases. The germline CDR1 and CDR2 sequences are SGHAT and FQNNGV. The length of the CDR3 is 14 residues. Trimming removed 0 bases from V and 6 bases from J; junction bases left unmatched: 1. CDR3 amino acids: CASSLDGRANEQFF. Written as DNA, the CDR3 is TGTGCCAGCAGCTTAGACGGGAGGGCCAATGAGCAGTTCTTC.

Ten or more counts support this clonotype. V is TRBV3-1 and J is TRBJ1-3, with no clear D. This CDR3 has 16 residues. Germline V gene data show CDR1 as LGHDT and CDR2 as YNNKEL (reference sequence). V lost 3 bases, J lost 0 bases, and 12 bases lay in between. The CDR3 loop reads CASSQGRSNSGNTIYF. CDR3 coding DNA: TGTGCCAGCAGCCAGGGGAGATCCAACTCTGGAAACACCATATATTTT.

This clonotype has at least ten counts. The chain couples TRBV28 to TRBJ2-5; 8 bases match TRBD2. The CDR3 runs 15 residues. V gave up 5 bases and J gave up 5 bases; unmatched junction bases: 10. Germline V gives CDR1 MDHEN, CDR2 SYDVKM. The CDR3 loop is CASSIAAGDGETQYF. The CDR3 DNA reads as TGTGCCAGCAGTATCGCAGCGGGAGATGGGGAGACCCAGTACTTC.

The sample holds many counts of this clonotype. The chain uses TRBV30 and TRBJ2-1; unclear D gene. Trimming stripped 0 bases from V and 10 bases from J, with 13 bases between. The CDR3 totals 13 residues. In germline, CDR1 is GTSNPN, CDR2 SVGIG (reference sequence). The CDR3, as DNA: TGTGCCTGGAGTGTACTCGGCGGCGCCGAGCAGTTCTTC. This sequence encodes CAWSVLGGAEQFF.

There are many counts of this clonotype. This chain connects TRBV6-4 to TRBJ2-7; tentative D call: TRBD2 (5 bases). The CDR3 extends over 13 amino acids. V lost 0 bases and J lost 7, with 10 bases in between. Germline V CDR1 and CDR2: MRHNA, SNTAGT. This CDR3 is CASSDSATGEQYF. The CDR3 DNA reads TGTGCCAGCAGTGACTCGGCGACGGGAGAGCAGTACTTC.

This clonotype showed up many times. The genes are TRBV11-2 and TRBJ2-5; D ambiguous. The CDR3 covers 12 residues. Trimming stripped 0 bases from V and 9 bases from J, with 8 bases between. Germline CDR1 is SGHAT and CDR2 is FQNNGV. The CDR3 DNA is TGTGCCAGCAGCTTAGAAGGAAGGTCCCAGTACTTC. It encodes CASSLEGRSQYF.

This clonotype was observed a few times. A much larger clone differs from this one at a single base, so this may be a read error. The chain recombines TRBV29-1 with TRBJ2-3, with 7 bases lining up with TRBD1. CDR1 SQVTM and CDR2 ANQGSEA come from the germline V gene. V was pared by 4 bases and J by 0 bases, with 22 bases of the junction left unmatched. This CDR3 spans 20 amino acids. The CDR3 here is CSVGDAGILGQQPSTDTQYF. CDR3 bases: TGCAGCGTTGGAGACGCAGGCATCCTGGGACAGCAACCTAGCACAGATACGCAGTATTTT.

This clonotype appeared many times. The chain uses TRBV7-8 and TRBJ2-7, with no clear D. This CDR3 comprises 15 residues. V was trimmed by 3 bases and J by 5 bases, leaving 17 bases between them. Germline V CDR1 and CDR2: SGHVS, FQNEAQ. CDR3 residues: CASSFSRVRSDEQYF. The CDR3 DNA follows: TGTGCCAGCAGCTTCTCCCGCGTGCGGAGCGACGAGCAGTACTTC.

This clonotype was seen more than once but under ten times. V usage is TRBV5-4 and J usage is TRBJ2-1; 15 bases align to TRBD2. The CDR3 consists of 16 residues. CDR1 and CDR2 from the germline V gene are SGHNT and YYREEE (reference sequence). V was clipped by 4 bases and J by 5 bases; unmatched bases: 4. Written as DNA, the CDR3 is TGTGCCAGCAGCCCGGGACTAGCGGGAGGCCACAATGAGCAGTTCTTC. Translating it yields CASSPGLAGGHNEQFF.

The chain is built from TRBV28 and TRBJ2-2; no clear D gene. Looked up from germline, CDR1 is MDHEN and CDR2 is SYDVKM. The ends were cut back, 0 bases at V and 1 base at J, with 3 bases in the middle. CDR3 size: 14 residues. The CDR3 sequence: CASSLWGNTGELFF. The CDR3 nucleotides are TGTGCCAGCAGTTTATGGGGGAACACCGGGGAGCTGTTTTTT.

V usage is TRBV6-1 and J usage is TRBJ1-1, with TRBD1 matching 12 bases. J was trimmed by 0 bases and V by 11 bases; bases with no gene match: 13. The CDR3 is 17 residues long. CDR1 is MNHNS, CDR2 SASEGT, per germline. This CDR3 is CAVTHGTGGRMNTEAFF. CDR3 in DNA: TGTGCCGTAACGCACGGGACAGGGGGCAGAATGAACACTGAAGCTTTCTTT.

This chain joins TRBV3-1 and TRBJ2-1, with 12 bases that match TRBD2. There are 16 residues in the CDR3. The J segment lost 5 bases and the V segment lost 5 bases, leaving 7 bases of the junction unmatched. CDR1 and CDR2 (germline): LGHDT, YNNKEL (reference sequence). The CDR3 DNA reads TGTGCCAGCAGCACCAGACTAGCGGGAGAAGACAATGAGCAGTTCTTC. Protein: CASSTRLAGEDNEQFF.

The chain combines TRBV5-4 with TRBJ1-3; no firm D call. The V gene's germline CDR1 is SGHNT and CDR2 YYREEE (reference sequence). Trimming pared 2 bases from V and 0 bases from J, leaving 12 bases between. The CDR3 is 16 residues long. The CDR3: CASSFGGVGSGNTIYF. CDR3 DNA: TGTGCCAGCAGCTTTGGTGGTGTCGGCTCTGGAAACACCATATATTTT.

This clonotype was seen many times. The chain recombines TRBV5-1 with TRBJ2-2, with 9 bases identical to TRBD1. V dropped 0 bases and J dropped 5; count of bases not matched to a gene: 2. The germline V gene encodes CDR1 SGHRS and CDR2 YFSETQ. This CDR3 has 15 amino acids. CDR3 amino acids: CASSLGQGDTGELFF. The CDR3 bases are TGCGCCAGCAGCTTGGGACAGGGGGATACCGGGGAGCTGTTTTTT.

The rearrangement uses TRBV5-1 and TRBJ2-7; maybe TRBD1 (6 bases). This CDR3 has 16 residues. Trimming removed 1 base from V and 0 bases from J, with 14 bases in between. Germline V lookup: CDR1 SGHRS, CDR2 YFSETQ. The CDR3 sequence is CASSLLQGSGSYEQYF. The DNA for the CDR3 is TGCGCCAGCAGCTTGCTCCAGGGGTCGGGCTCCTACGAGCAGTACTTC.

This clonotype was counted between two and nine times. A much more abundant neighbour one base away suggests this may be a read error. The genes are TRBV30 and TRBJ2-5; 9 bases align to TRBD1. This CDR3 is 14 amino acids long. Germline assignment: CDR1 GTSNPN and CDR2 SVGIG (reference sequence). CDR3 DNA sequence: TGTGCCTGGAGTGGGGGACAGGGCATGGAGACCCAGTGCTTC. This codes for CAWSGGQGMETQCF.

This clonotype was seen a few times. This chain links TRBV9 with TRBJ2-1; 7 nucleotides align to TRBD2. With 4 bases clipped from V and 0 bases from J, the junction kept 7 bases outside the gene matches. CDR1 is SGDLS and CDR2 is YYNGEE in the germline V gene. This CDR3 has 16 residues. The CDR3 spells CASSLTGGSSYNEQFF. The CDR3 DNA reads TGTGCCAGCAGCCTCACCGGGGGGAGCTCCTACAATGAGCAGTTCTTC.